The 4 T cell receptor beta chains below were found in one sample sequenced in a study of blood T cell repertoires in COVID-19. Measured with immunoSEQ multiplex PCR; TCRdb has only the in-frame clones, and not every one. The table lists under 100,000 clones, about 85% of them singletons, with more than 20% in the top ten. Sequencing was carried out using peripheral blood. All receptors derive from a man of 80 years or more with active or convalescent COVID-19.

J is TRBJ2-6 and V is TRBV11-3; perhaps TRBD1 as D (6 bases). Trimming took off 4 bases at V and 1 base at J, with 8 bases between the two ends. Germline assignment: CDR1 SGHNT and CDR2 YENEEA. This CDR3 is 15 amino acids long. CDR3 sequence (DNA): TGTGCCAGCAGCTCTACAGGGTCTGGGGCCAACGTCCTGACTTTC. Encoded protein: CASSSTGSGANVLTF.

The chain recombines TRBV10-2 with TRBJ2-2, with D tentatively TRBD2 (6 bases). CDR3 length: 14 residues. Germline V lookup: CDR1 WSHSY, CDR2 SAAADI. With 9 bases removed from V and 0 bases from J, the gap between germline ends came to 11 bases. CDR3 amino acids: CARGDSANTGELFF. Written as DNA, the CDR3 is TGCGCCAGAGGGGACTCCGCGAACACCGGGGAGCTGTTTTTT.

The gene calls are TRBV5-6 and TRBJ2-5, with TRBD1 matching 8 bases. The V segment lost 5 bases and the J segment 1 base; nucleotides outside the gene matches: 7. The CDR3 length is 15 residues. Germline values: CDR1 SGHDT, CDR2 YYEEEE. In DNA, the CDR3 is TGTGCCAGCAGTTACGGGACAGGATTCCAAGAGACCCAGTACTTC. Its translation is CASSYGTGFQETQYF.

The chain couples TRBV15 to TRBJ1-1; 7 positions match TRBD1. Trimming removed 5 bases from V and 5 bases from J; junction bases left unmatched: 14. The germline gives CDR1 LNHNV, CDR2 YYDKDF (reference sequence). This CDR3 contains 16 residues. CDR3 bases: TGTGCCACCAGCCCCCGGCTGACGTTGACAGGGACTGAAGCTTTCTTT. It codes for CATSPRLTLTGTEAFF.